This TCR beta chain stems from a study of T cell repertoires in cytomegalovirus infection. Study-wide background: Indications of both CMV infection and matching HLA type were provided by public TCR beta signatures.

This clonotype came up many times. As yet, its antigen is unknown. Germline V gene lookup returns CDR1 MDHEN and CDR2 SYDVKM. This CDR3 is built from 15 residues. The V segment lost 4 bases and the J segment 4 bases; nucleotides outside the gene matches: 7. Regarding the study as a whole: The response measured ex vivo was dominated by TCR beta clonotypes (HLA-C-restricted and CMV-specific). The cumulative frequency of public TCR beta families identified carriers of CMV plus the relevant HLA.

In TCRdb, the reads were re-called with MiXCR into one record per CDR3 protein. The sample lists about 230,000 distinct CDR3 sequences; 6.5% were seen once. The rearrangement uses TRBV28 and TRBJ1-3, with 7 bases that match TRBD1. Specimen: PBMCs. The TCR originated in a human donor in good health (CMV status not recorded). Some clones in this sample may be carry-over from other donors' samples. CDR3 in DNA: TGTGCCAGCAGTTCCCCGACAGGGAGGGGAAACACCATATATTTT. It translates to CASSSPTGRGNTIYF.